A single sample gave rise to the 9 T cell receptor beta chains below, sequenced in a study of cytomegalovirus exposure and HLA in healthy donors. 60 Vbeta and 13 Jbeta primers were used in PCR. Only in-frame clones appear in the TCRdb table, and some are missing; sequencing was by immunoSEQ multiplex PCR. The table lists about 270,000 clones, 86% of them singletons. The sample comprised PBMCs. The origin of the receptors is a middle-aged man in good health and CMV-seropositive.

The gene calls are TRBV27 and TRBJ2-1, with 8 bases that match TRBD2. The CDR3 contains 16 residues. Per the germline V gene, CDR1 is MNHEY and CDR2 is SMNVEV (reference sequence). V trimming: 5 bases; J trimming: 2 bases; junction bases outside the gene matches: 8. CDR3 residues: CASSLPAGAPYNEQFF. In DNA, the CDR3 is TGTGCCAGCAGTCTCCCAGCGGGAGCCCCCTACAATGAGCAGTTCTTC.

The chain joins TRBV30 to TRBJ2-5, with 7 bases matching TRBD2. The DNA matches TRBJ2-7 better at its end, which makes the J call doubtful. Germline V gene lookup returns CDR1 GTSNPN and CDR2 SVGIG (reference sequence). The CDR3 covers 11 residues. DNA of the CDR3: TGTGCCTGGGGCGGGGGATACGAGCAGTACTTC. Amino acid sequence: CAWGGGYEQYF.

The chain is built from TRBV5-1 and TRBJ2-7; 8 nucleotides line up with TRBD1. CDR3 length equals 16 residues. Germline lookup yields CDR1 SGHRS and CDR2 YFSETQ. V lost 0 bases to trimming and J lost 2 bases; unmatched junction nucleotides: 7. The CDR3 coding sequence is TGCGCCAGCAGCTTGGGACAGGGGATCTTCACCTACGAGCAGTACTTC. Protein product: CASSLGQGIFTYEQYF.

The chain uses TRBV23-1 and TRBJ2-5; D unclear. TRBV23-1 is treated as an ORF (open reading frame) with a function not yet certain. V lost 0 bases and J 1 base, leaving 9 bases between the germline ends. The CDR3 sequence is 15 residues long. Here the CDR3 reads CASSQSRRRQETQYF. CDR3 nucleotides: TGCGCCAGCAGTCAATCGAGGAGACGCCAAGAGACCCAGTACTTC.

This chain joins TRBV19 and TRBJ1-1; unclear D gene. V lost 11 bases and J lost 0, with 16 bases in between. The germline CDR1 and CDR2 sequences are LNHDA and SQIVND (reference sequence). The CDR3 sequence is 14 residues long. CDR3 region: CAVYDPDMNTEAFF. CDR3 coding DNA: TGTGCCGTCTATGACCCTGACATGAACACTGAAGCTTTCTTT.

The chain links TRBV7-2 to TRBJ2-3; possibly TRBD1 for D (6 bases). Trimming took 5 bases from V and 4 from J, leaving 19 bases between them. Germline CDR1 reads SGHTA; CDR2 reads FQGNSA. CDR3 length: 16 residues. CDR3 in DNA: TGTGCCAGCAGCCCGGCAGGGGCTTTTGGCTCAGATACGCAGTATTTT. Amino acid sequence: CASSPAGAFGSDTQYF.

The J gene is TRBJ1-2, the V gene TRBV5-5; weak D call: TRBD1 (5 bases). Trimming stripped 0 bases from V and 3 bases from J, with 15 bases between. Germline-derived CDR1 and CDR2 are SGHKS and YYEKEE (reference sequence). The CDR3 is 16 residues long. For the CDR3, the DNA is TGTGCCAGCAGCTTGGCCCCCAGGGATAGGGACTATGGCTACACCTTC. Translation gives CASSLAPRDRDYGYTF.

This rearrangement joins TRBV4-2 to TRBJ2-7; 8 bases match TRBD1. Trimming removed 4 bases from V and 4 bases from J; junction bases left unmatched: 9. This CDR3 has 15 residues. The V gene's germline CDR1 is LGHNA and CDR2 YNFKEQ. CDR3 sequence: CASSPGWQGAYEQYF. The DNA of the CDR3 is TGTGCCAGCAGCCCTGGTTGGCAGGGGGCTTACGAGCAGTACTTC.

The gene calls are TRBV6-9 and TRBJ1-2; 8 bases are shared with TRBD1. This CDR3 has 9 residues. The trim removed 6 bases at V and 14 bases at J, leaving 2 bases unmatched. Germline loops: CDR1 MNHGY, CDR2 SVAAGI. CDR3 in DNA: TGTGCCAGCAGGGACAGGGCAACCTTC. Protein sequence: CASRDRATF.